The T cell receptor beta chain under discussion was sequenced for a study of response to subunit inactivated influenza vaccine. The study's findings and limits: With each seasonal influenza vaccination, the authors suggested, few new T cells are recruited.

TCRdb redid the calling of the RT-PCR reads with MiXCR, one entry per CDR3 protein. The table lists about 570,000 distinct CDR3 sequences, around 11% of them singletons, with roughly 11% in the top ten. Trimming took off 5 bases at V and 5 bases at J, with 13 bases between the two ends. Germline assignment: CDR1 SEHNR and CDR2 FQNEAQ (reference sequence). There are 14 residues in the CDR3. This clonotype has a count of ten or more. Its matching antigen is unknown. The sample was also reused in another study, on T cells expressing NK-cell markers. That study adds: As the method of synthesis, 5'RACE template switching with UMIs yielded TCR beta cDNA. The TCR beta repertoires were obtained from sorted CD3+CD56+NKG2C+, CD3+CD56+NKG2C- and CD3+CD56-NKG2C+ T cells. Within several experiments, an anti-gamma-delta TCR antibody kept the sorting limited to alpha-beta TCR T cells. Roughly 6 donors showed dominant NKG2C+ clonotypes comprising about 1.0-7.5% of their CD8+ T cells.

The sequencing used PBMCs from blood, collected on the day of vaccination. The TCR comes from a man aged 50-60 years who received an inactivated influenza vaccine. J is TRBJ2-1 and V is TRBV7-9; D unresolved. The CDR3 nucleotides are TGTGCCAGCAGCCCCCCCTGGCCGGACAATGAGCAGTTCTTC. This translates into CASSPPWPDNEQFF.